This TCR beta chain was obtained from a study of shared clonotypes between healthy human individuals. Study overall: The plates for each donor numbered three CD4 naive, three CD4 memory, two CD8 naive and one CD8 memory.

Naive-designated CD8 cells lacked CD45RO, were positively enriched for CCR7, and omitted terminally differentiated effector memory CD45RA+ cells. Profiled with immunoSEQ multiplex PCR; TCRdb holds only in-frame clones, not every one. The table shows some 2.1 million clones, with approximately 92% occurring only once. Deletions cut 0 bases from V and 8 bases from J, with 14 bases between. This CDR3 is built from 15 residues. Per germline, CDR1 SGHDT and CDR2 YYEEEE. Sequencing was done on a sample of naive CD8+ T cells from PBMCs. The V gene is TRBV5-6, the J gene TRBJ1-4, with D maybe TRBD1 (5 bases). The receptor's source is a man younger than 35 in good health. Some clones in this sample may be carry-over from other donors' samples. In DNA, the CDR3 is TGTGCCAGCAGCTTGGGCGCAGGGTCCGGAGAAAAACTGTTTTTT. Protein product: CASSLGAGSGEKLFF. The complete variable domain, with remaining parts taken from reference TRBV5-6 and TRBJ1-4, reads DAGVTQSPTHLIKTRGQQVTLRCSPKSGHDTVSWYQQALGQGPQFIFQYYEEEERQRGNFPDRFSGHQFPNYSSELNVNALLLGDSALYLCASSLGAGSGEKLFFGSGTQLSVL.